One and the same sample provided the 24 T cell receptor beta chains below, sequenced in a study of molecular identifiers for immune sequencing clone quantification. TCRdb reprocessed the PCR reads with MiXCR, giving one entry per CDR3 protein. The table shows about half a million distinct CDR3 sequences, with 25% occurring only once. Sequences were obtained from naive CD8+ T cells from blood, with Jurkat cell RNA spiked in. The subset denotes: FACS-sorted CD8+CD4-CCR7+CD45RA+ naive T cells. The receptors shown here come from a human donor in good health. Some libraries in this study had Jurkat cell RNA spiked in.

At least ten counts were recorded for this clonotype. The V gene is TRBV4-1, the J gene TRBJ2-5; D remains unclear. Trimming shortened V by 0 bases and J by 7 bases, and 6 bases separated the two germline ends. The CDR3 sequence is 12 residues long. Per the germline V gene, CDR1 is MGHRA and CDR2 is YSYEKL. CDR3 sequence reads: CASSQDRRTQYF. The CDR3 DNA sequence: TGCGCCAGCAGCCAAGATAGGAGGACCCAGTACTTC.

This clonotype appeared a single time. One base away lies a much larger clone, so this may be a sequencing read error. The CDR3 spells CASRLGPTSGGDQETQYF. CDR3 nucleotide sequence: TGTGCCAGCAGATTGGGACCCACTAGCGGGGGCGATCAAGAGACCCAGTACTTC. This sequence joins TRBV7-9 and TRBJ2-5; the match to TRBD2 covers 11 bases. The CDR3 extends over 18 amino acids. CDR1 is SEHNR and CDR2 is FQNEAQ in the germline V gene (reference sequence). J gave up 2 bases and V 6 bases, and 14 bases lay outside the gene matches.

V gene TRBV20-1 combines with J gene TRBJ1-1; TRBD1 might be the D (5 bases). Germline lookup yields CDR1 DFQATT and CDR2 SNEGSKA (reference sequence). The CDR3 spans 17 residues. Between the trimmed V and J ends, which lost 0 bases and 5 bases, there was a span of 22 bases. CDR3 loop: CSARDSDSIREMTEAFF. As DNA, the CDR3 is TGCAGTGCTAGAGACTCTGACAGTATTAGGGAGATGACTGAAGCTTTCTTT.

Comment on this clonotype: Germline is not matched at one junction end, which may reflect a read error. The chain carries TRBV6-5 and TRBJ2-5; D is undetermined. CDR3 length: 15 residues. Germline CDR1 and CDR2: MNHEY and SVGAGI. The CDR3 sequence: CASSYSSVSQVTQYF. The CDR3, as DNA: TGTGCCAGCAGTTACTCGAGTGTCAGCCAAGTGACCCAGTACTTC.

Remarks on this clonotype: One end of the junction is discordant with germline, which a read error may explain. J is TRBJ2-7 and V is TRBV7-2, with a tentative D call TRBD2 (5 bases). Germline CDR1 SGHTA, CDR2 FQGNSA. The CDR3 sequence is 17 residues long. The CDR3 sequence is CASSLGESSLYSYGQYF. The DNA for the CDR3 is TGTGCCAGCAGCTTAGGGGAGTCTAGCCTCTACTCCTACGGGCAGTACTTC.

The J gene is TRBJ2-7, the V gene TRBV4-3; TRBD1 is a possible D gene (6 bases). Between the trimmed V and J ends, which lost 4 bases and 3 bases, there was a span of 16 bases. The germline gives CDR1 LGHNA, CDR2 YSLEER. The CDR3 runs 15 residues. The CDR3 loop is CASSRERQGIYEQYF. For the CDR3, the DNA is TGCGCCAGCAGCCGAGAACGGCAGGGGATCTACGAGCAGTACTTC.

CDR3 DNA: TGTGCCAGCAGCTCAATGACTAGCGGCACCTACAATGAGCAGTTCTTC. Amino acid sequence: CASSSMTSGTYNEQFF. The V and J genes are TRBV7-9 and TRBJ2-1; 9 bases fit TRBD2. J gave up 2 bases and V 4 bases, and 6 bases lay outside the gene matches. Germline CDR1 reads SEHNR; CDR2 reads FQNEAQ (reference sequence). The CDR3 totals 16 residues.

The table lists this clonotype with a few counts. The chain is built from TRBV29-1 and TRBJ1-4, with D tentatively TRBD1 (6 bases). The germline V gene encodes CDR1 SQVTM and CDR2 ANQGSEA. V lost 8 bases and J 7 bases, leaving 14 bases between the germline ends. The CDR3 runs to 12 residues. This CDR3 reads CSSPGTPEKLFF. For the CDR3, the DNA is TGCAGCTCCCCGGGGACACCTGAAAAACTGTTTTTT.

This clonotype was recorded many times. CDR3 loop: CASSFSGVSYNEQFF. The CDR3 DNA is TGTGCCAGCAGTTTTTCGGGGGTCTCCTACAATGAGCAGTTCTTC. The rearrangement uses TRBV12-3 or TRBV12-4 and TRBJ2-1, with D possibly being TRBD2 (6 bases). This CDR3 spans 15 amino acids. V lost 3 bases, J lost 0 bases, and 9 bases lay in between.

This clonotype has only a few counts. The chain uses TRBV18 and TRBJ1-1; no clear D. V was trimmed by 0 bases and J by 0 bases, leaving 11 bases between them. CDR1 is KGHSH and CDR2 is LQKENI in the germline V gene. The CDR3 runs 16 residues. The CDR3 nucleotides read TGTGCCAGCTCACCACCGGGCCCCCAGTTGAACACTGAAGCTTTCTTT. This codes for CASSPPGPQLNTEAFF.

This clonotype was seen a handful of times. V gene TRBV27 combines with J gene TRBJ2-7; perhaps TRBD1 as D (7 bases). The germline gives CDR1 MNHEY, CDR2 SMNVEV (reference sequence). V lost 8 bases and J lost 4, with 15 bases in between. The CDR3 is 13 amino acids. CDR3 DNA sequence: TGTGCCAGCGGAAGGCAGGGGGGTTACGAGCAGTACTTC. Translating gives CASGRQGGYEQYF.

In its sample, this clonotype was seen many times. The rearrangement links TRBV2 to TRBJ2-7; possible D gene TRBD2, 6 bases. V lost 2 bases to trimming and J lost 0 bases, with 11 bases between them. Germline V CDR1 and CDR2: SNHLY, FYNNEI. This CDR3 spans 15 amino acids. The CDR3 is CASSERGGPSYEQYF. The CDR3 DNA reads TGTGCCAGCAGTGAACGTGGAGGGCCCTCCTACGAGCAGTACTTC.

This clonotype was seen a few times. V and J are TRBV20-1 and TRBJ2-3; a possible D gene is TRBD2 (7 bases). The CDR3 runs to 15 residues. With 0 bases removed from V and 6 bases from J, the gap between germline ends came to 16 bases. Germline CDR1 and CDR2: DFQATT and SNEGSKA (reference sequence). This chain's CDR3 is CSARENGGGPDTQYF. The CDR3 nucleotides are TGCAGTGCTAGAGAGAATGGGGGGGGGCCTGATACGCAGTATTTT.

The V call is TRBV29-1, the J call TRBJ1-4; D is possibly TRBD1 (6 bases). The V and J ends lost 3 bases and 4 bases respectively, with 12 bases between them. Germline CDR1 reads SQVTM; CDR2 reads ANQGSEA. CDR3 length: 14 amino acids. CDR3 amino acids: CSVEGDRSNEKLFF. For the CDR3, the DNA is TGCAGCGTTGAGGGAGACAGGAGTAATGAAAAACTGTTTTTT.

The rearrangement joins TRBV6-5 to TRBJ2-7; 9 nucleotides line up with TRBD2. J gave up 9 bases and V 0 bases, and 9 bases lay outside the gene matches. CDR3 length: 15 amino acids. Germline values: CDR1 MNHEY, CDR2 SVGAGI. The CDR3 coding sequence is TGTGCCAGCAGTTACTCGGCTAGCGGGGTTACCGGGCAGTACTTC. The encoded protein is CASSYSASGVTGQYF.

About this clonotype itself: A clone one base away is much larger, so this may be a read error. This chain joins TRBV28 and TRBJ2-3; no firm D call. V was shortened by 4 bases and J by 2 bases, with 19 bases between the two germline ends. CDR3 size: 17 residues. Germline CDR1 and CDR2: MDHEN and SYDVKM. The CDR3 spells CASSSATRRIPTDTQYF. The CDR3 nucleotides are TGTGCCAGCAGTTCTGCCACTCGGCGGATACCCACAGATACGCAGTATTTT.

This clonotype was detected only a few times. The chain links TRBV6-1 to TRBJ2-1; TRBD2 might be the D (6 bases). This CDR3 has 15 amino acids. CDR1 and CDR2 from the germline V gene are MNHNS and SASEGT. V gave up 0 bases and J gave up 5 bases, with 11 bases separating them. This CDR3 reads CASSEAGGLNNEQFF. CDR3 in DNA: TGTGCCAGCAGTGAAGCCGGGGGTCTCAACAATGAGCAGTTCTTC.

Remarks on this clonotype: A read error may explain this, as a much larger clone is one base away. The CDR3 sequence: CASSLWDYEQYF. The CDR3 DNA sequence: TGTGCCAGCAGTTTATGGGACTACGAGCAGTACTTC. The V and J genes are TRBV28 and TRBJ2-7; D not resolved. This CDR3 has 12 amino acids. V was shortened by 0 bases and J by 3 bases, with 3 bases between the two germline ends. CDR1 is MDHEN, CDR2 SYDVKM, per germline.

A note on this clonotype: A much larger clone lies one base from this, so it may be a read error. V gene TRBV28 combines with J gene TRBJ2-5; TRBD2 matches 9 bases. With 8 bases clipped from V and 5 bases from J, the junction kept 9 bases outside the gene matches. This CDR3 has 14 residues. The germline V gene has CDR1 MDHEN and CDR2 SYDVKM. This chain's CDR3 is CASGNSGGGETQYF. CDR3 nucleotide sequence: TGTGCCAGCGGAAATAGCGGGGGCGGGGAGACCCAGTACTTC. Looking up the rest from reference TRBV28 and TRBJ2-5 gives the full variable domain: DVKVTQSSRYLVKRTGEKVFLECVQDMDHENMFWYRQDPGLGLRLIYFSYDVKMKEKGDIPEGYSVSREKKERFSLILESASTNQTSMYLCASGNSGGGETQYFGPGTRLLVL.

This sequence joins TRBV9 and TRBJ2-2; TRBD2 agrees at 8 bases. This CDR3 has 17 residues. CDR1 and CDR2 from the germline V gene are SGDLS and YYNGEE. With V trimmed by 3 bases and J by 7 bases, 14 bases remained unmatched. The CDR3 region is CASSAPKGLARGGELFF. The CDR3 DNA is TGTGCCAGCAGCGCCCCGAAAGGACTAGCCCGTGGCGGGGAGCTGTTTTTT.

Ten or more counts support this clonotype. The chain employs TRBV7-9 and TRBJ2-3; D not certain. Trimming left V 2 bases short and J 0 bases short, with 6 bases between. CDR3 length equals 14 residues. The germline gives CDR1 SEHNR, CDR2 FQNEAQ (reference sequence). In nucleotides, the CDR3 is TGTGCCAGCAGCTTATATTCTAGCACAGATACGCAGTATTTT. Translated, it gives CASSLYSSTDTQYF. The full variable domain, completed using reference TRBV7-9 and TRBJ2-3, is DTGVSQNPRHKITKRGQNVTFRCDPISEHNRLYWYRQTLGQGPEFLTYFQNEAQLEKSRLLSDRFSAERPKGSFSTLEIQRTEQGDSAMYLCASSLYSSTDTQYFGPGTRLTVL.

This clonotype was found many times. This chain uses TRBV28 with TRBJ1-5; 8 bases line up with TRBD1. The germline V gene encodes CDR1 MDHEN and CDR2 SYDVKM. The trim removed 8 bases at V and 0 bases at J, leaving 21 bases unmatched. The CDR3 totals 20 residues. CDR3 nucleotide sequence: TGTGCCAGCTCACTTATCTCGGACAGGGTGGGGGATTATAGCAATCAGCCCCAGCATTTT. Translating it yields CASSLISDRVGDYSNQPQHF.

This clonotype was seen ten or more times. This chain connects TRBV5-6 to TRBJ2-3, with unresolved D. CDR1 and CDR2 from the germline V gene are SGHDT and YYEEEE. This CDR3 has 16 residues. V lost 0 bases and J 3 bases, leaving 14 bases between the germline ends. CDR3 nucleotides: TGTGCCAGCAGCTTGGGAGAATTAGGAGCAACAGATACGCAGTATTTT. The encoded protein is CASSLGELGATDTQYF.

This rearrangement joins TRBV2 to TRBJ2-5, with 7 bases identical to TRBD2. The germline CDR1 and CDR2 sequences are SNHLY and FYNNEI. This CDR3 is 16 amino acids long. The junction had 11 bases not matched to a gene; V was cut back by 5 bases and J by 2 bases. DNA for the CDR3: TGTGCCAGCAGTTACCCCGGGACTAACCTACAAGAGACCCAGTACTTC. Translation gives CASSYPGTNLQETQYF.